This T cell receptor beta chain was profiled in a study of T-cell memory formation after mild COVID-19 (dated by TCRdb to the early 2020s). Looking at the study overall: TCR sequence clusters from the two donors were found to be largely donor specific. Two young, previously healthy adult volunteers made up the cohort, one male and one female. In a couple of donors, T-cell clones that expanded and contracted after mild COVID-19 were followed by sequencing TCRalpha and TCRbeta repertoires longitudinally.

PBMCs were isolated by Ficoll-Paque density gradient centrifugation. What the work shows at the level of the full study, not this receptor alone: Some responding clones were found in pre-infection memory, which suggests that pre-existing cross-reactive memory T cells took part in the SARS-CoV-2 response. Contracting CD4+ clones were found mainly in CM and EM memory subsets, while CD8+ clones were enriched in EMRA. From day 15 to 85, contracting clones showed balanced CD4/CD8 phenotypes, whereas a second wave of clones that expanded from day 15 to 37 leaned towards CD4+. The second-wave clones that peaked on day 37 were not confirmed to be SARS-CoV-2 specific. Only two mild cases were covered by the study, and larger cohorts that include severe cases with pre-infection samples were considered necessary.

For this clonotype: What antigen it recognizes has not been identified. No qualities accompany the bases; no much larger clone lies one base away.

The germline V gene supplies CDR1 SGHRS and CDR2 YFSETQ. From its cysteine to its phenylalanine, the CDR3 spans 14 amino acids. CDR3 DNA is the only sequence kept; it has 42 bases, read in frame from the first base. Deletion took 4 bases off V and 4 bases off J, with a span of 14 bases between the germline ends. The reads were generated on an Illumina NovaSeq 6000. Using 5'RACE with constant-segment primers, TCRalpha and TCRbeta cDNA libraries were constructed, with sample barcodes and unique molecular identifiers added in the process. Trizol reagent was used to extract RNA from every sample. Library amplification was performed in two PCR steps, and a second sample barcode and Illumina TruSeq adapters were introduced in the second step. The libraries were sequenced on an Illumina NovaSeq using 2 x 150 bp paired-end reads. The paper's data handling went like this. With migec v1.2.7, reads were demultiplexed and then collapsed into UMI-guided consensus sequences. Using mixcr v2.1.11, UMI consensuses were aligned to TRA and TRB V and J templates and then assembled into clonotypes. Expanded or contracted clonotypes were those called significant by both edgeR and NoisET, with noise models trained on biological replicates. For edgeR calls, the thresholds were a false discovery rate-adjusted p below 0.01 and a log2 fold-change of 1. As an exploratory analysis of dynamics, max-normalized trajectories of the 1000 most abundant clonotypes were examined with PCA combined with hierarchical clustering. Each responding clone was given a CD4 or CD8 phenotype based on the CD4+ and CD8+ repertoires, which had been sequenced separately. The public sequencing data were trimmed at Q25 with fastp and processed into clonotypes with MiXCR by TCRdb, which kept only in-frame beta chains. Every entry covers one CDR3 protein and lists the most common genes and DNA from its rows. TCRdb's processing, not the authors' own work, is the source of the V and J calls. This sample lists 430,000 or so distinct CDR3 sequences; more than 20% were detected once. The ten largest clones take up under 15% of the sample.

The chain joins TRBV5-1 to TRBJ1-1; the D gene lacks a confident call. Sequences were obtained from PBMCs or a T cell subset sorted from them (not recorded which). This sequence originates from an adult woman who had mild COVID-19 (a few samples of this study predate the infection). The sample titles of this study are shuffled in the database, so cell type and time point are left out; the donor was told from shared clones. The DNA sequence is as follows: TGCGCCAGCAGCGTGTTTCCAGAAGGCACTGAAGCTTTCTTT. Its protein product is CASSVFPEGTEAFF.